This entry concerns a single T cell receptor (beta chain). Its antigen is not known. CDR1 and CDR2 (germline): SGHVS, FQNEAQ. There are 14 residues in the CDR3. The germline V and J ends were trimmed by 5 bases and 0 bases, with 10 bases remaining between them. This specimen belongs to a study of response to subunit inactivated influenza vaccine. One entry per CDR3 protein, called by TCRdb with MiXCR from the RT-PCR reads. The sample has 550,000 to 650,000 distinct CDR3 sequences, roughly 12% seen once. Notes on the study in general: Authors proposed each seasonal influenza vaccination draws in few new T cells.

This TCR came from a man aged 45-60 years who received an inactivated influenza vaccine. The chain is built from TRBV7-8 and TRBJ2-5; D ambiguous. Sample: PBMCs from blood, taken on the day of vaccination. The CDR3 is CASSHRRDQETQYF. CDR3 sequence (DNA): TGTGCCAGCAGCCACCGACGCGACCAAGAGACCCAGTACTTC.